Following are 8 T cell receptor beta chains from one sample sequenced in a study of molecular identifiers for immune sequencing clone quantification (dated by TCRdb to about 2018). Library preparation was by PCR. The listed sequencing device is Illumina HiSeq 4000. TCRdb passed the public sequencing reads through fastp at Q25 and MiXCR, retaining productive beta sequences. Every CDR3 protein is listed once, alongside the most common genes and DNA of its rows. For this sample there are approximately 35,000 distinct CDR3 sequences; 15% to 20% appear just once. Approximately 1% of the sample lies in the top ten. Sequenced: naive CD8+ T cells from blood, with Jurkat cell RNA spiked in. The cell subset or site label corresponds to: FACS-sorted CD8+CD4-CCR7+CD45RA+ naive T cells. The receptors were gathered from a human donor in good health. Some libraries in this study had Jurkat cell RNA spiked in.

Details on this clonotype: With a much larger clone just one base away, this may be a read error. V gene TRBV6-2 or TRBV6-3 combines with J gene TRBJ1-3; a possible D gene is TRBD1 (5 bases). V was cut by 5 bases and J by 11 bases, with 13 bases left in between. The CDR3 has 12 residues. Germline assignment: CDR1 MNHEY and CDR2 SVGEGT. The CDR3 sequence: CASSDPRDAIYF. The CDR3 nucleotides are TGTGCCAGCAGTGACCCCCGGGACGCCATATATTTT.

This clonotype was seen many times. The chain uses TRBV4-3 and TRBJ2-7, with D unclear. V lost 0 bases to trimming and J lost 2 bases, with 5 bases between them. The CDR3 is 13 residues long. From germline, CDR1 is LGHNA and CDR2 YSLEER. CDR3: CASSQDEAYEQYF. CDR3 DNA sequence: TGCGCCAGCAGCCAAGATGAGGCCTACGAGCAGTACTTC.

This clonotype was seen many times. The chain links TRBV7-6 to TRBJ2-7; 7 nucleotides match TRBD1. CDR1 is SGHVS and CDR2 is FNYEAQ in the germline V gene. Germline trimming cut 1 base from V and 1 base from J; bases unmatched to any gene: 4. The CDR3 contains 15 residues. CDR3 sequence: CASSLEGGSSYEQYF. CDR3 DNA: TGTGCCAGCAGCTTAGAAGGGGGCAGTTCCTACGAGCAGTACTTC.

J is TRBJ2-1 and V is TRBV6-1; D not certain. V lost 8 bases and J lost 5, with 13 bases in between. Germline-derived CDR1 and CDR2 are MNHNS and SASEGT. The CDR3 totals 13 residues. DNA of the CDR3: TGTGCCAGCGGTTGGACCGGCGACAATGAGCAGTTCTTC. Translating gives CASGWTGDNEQFF.

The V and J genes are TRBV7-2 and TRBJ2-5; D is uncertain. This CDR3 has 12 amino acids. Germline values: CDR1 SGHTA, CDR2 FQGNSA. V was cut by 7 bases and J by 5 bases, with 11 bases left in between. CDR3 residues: CASMATWETQYF. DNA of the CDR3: TGTGCCAGCATGGCGACCTGGGAGACCCAGTACTTC.

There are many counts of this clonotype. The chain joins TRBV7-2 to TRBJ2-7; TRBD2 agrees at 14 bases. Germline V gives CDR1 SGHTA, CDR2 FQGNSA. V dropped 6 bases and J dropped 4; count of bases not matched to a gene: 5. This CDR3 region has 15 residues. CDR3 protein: CASRTSGGAPYEQYF. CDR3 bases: TGTGCCAGCAGGACTAGCGGGGGGGCCCCGTACGAGCAGTACTTC. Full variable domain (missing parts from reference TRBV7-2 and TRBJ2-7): GAGVSQSPSNKVTEKGKDVELRCDPISGHTALYWYRQSLGQGLEFLIYFQGNSAPDKSGLPSDRFSAERTGGSVSTLTIQRTQQEDSAVYLCASRTSGGAPYEQYFGPGTRLTVT.

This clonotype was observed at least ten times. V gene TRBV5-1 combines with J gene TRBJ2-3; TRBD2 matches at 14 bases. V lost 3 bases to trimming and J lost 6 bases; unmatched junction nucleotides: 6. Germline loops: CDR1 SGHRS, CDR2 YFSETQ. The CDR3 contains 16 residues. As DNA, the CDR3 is TGCGCCAGCAGCTACTGGGGACTAGCGGGGGCGGATACGCAGTATTTT. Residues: CASSYWGLAGADTQYF.

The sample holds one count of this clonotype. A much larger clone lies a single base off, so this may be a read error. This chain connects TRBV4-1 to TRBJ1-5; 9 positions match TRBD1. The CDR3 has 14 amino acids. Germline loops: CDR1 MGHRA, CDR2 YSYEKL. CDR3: CAGSQGTGFAPQHF. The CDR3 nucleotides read TGCGCCGGCAGCCAAGGGACAGGGTTTGCGCCCCAGCATTTT.